These 30 T cell receptor beta chains came from one sample sequenced in a study of cytomegalovirus exposure and HLA in healthy donors (dated by TCRdb to the late 2010s). Library generation was performed with the immunoSEQ multiplex PCR assay. For the multiplex PCR, a mixture combining 60 forward primers for TCR Vbeta segments and 13 reverse primers for TCR Jbeta segments was used. TCRdb retrieved this table from immuneACCESS and kept in-frame rearrangements only. Not all clones are present; in checked studies, unresolved V genes account for under half, and no reason is known for the remainder. This sample comprises about 99,000 clones, around 77% of them detected only once. The top ten constitute approximately 3.5% of the sample. Sequenced material: PBMCs. These receptors came from a man aged 40-50 years in good health and CMV-seronegative.

The rearrangement joins TRBV18 to TRBJ1-2; D gene uncertain. Germline CDR1 reads KGHSH; CDR2 reads LQKENI. Trimming pared 1 base from V and 0 bases from J, leaving 18 bases between. There are 18 residues in the CDR3. CDR3 sequence: CASSPQLRSGSSNYGYTF. CDR3 bases: TGTGCCAGCTCACCACAACTAAGGTCCGGGTCTTCTAACTATGGCTACACCTTC.

V and J are TRBV5-1 and TRBJ1-3; no reliable D call. The germline gives CDR1 SGHRS, CDR2 YFSETQ. The CDR3 sequence is 16 residues long. V was trimmed by 0 bases and J by 0 bases, leaving 10 bases between them. DNA of the CDR3: TGCGCCAGCAGCTTGGAAGGGAGAAGCTCTGGAAACACCATATATTTT. It specifies CASSLEGRSSGNTIYF.

The V call is TRBV7-2, the J call TRBJ2-2; D gene unclear. Trimming removed 5 bases from V and 0 bases from J, with 10 bases in between. CDR1 and CDR2 (germline): SGHTA, FQGNSA. This CDR3 has 15 residues. CDR3 sequence: CASSRDTANTGELFF. The CDR3 DNA is TGTGCCAGCAGCCGTGACACAGCGAACACCGGGGAGCTGTTTTTT.

CDR3 DNA: TGTGCCAGCAGCCAAGGGACTAGCGGGAGAAATGAGCAGTTCTTC. Protein sequence: CASSQGTSGRNEQFF. This rearrangement joins TRBV16 to TRBJ2-1; 14 bases match TRBD2. In germline, CDR1 is KGHSY, CDR2 FQNENV. This CDR3 region has 15 residues. The V segment lost 2 bases and the J segment 7 bases; nucleotides outside the gene matches: 1.

Notes on this clone: At one end, the junction sequence differs from germline, possibly due to a read error. Other DNA sequences of this sample code for an identical CDR3. The chain is built from TRBV6-1 and TRBJ2-3, with 13 bases that match TRBD2. Germline lookup yields CDR1 MNHNS and CDR2 SASEGT. The CDR3 consists of 15 residues. For the CDR3, the DNA is TGTGCTAGCAGACGGACTAGCGGGGGTGGAGATACGCAGTATTTT. Its translation: CASRRTSGGGDTQYF.

The chain recombines TRBV6-1 with TRBJ2-3, with D unresolved. V was shortened by 7 bases and J by 0 bases, with 5 bases between the two germline ends. The germline V gene encodes CDR1 MNHNS and CDR2 SASEGT. There are 12 residues in the CDR3. The DNA for the CDR3 is TGTGCCAGCATTCCTAGCACAGATACGCAGTATTTT. Translation: CASIPSTDTQYF.

This chain uses TRBV6-6 with TRBJ1-1; 11 bases are a match to TRBD1. The length of the CDR3 is 15 residues. Germline values: CDR1 MNHNY, CDR2 SVGAGI (reference sequence). After removal of 5 bases from V and 5 bases from J, the junction contained 7 bases not matched to a gene. CDR3 loop: CASSEDRGRATEAFF. In DNA, the CDR3 is TGTGCCAGCAGTGAGGACAGGGGGCGCGCGACTGAAGCTTTCTTT.

The gene calls are TRBV19 and TRBJ1-2; 11 bases map to TRBD1. The V gene end was trimmed by 6 bases and the J gene end by 5 bases; junction bases not matched to a gene: 14. Germline CDR1 LNHDA, CDR2 SQIVND (reference sequence). The CDR3 is 17 amino acids. CDR3 sequence: CASSHRTGGAESYGYTF. CDR3 bases: TGTGCCAGTAGCCATCGGACAGGGGGCGCAGAGAGTTATGGCTACACCTTC.

The chain couples TRBV5-8 to TRBJ1-1; unclear D gene. The CDR3 length is 15 residues. Germline CDR1 and CDR2: SGHTS and YDEGEE. Deletions cut 0 bases from V and 4 bases from J, with 13 bases between. CDR3 nucleotide sequence: TGTGCCAGCAGCTTGGCCGCACAGAGTTTCACTGAAGCTTTCTTT. Its protein product is CASSLAAQSFTEAFF.

The chain is built from TRBV6-5 and TRBJ1-1, with D uncertain. This CDR3 is built from 14 residues. Trimming shortened V by 5 bases and J by 4 bases, and 14 bases separated the two germline ends. Germline V gives CDR1 MNHEY, CDR2 SVGAGI. CDR3 DNA sequence: TGTGCCAGCAGTAACGTTAAACGGGGCACTGAAGCTTTCTTT. Translating it yields CASSNVKRGTEAFF.

V gene TRBV5-1 combines with J gene TRBJ2-1; D might be TRBD2 (5 bases). This CDR3 spans 13 amino acids. The V gene lost 2 bases and the J gene lost 5 bases, with 8 bases spanning the gap. Germline CDR1 is SGHRS and CDR2 is YFSETQ. CDR3 DNA sequence: TGCGCCAGCAGCTTCGGGGAGAACAATGAGCAGTTCTTC. It encodes CASSFGENNEQFF. Full variable domain (remainder filled in from reference TRBV5-1 and TRBJ2-1): KAGVTQTPRYLIKTRGQQVTLSCSPISGHRSVSWYQQTPGQGLQFLFEYFSETQRNKGNFPGRFSGRQFSNSRSEMNVSTLELGDSALYLCASSFGENNEQFFGPGTRLTVL.

The chain recombines TRBV6-5 with TRBJ1-5; D unclear. The CDR3 loop spans 12 amino acids. Germline values: CDR1 MNHEY, CDR2 SVGAGI. The ends were cut back, 6 bases at V and 7 bases at J, with 10 bases in the middle. For the CDR3, the DNA is TGTGCCAGCAGGGAAGGCGGGCAGCCCCAGCATTTT. It is translated as CASREGGQPQHF.

On this clone: One end of the junction fails to match germline, which may point to a read error. The V and J genes are TRBV5-6 and TRBJ1-6; 11 nucleotides align to TRBD1. The CDR3 sequence is 16 residues long. Germline CDR1 reads SGHDT; CDR2 reads YYEEEE. Written as DNA, the CDR3 is TGTGCCAACAGCTCCGGGACAGGGGGTGCCTGGTCACCCCTCCACTTT. It encodes CANSSGTGGAWSPLHF. Using reference TRBV5-6 and TRBJ1-6 for the parts outside the CDR3, the full variable domain is DAGVTQSPTHLIKTRGQQVTLRCSPKSGHDTVSWYQQALGQGPQFIFQYYEEEERQRGNFPDRFSGHQFPNYSSELNVNALLLGDSALYLCANSSGTGGAWSPLHFGNGTRLTVT.

This clone turned up a few times. This chain joins TRBV5-1 and TRBJ2-2; TRBD1 agrees at 10 bases. The CDR3 covers 16 residues. J lost 1 base, V lost 4 bases, and 4 bases had no gene match. CDR1 and CDR2 from the germline V gene are SGHRS and YFSETQ. CDR3 in DNA: TGCGCCAGCAGCCCCTGGGACAGGGGGAACACCGGGGAGCTGTTTTTT. Residues: CASSPWDRGNTGELFF.

This chain links TRBV30 with TRBJ2-1; 11 nucleotides match TRBD1. The germline gives CDR1 GTSNPN, CDR2 SVGIG (reference sequence). This CDR3 has 14 amino acids. The J segment lost 5 bases and the V segment lost 4 bases, leaving 4 bases of the junction unmatched. The CDR3 loop reads CAWMPGQGDNEQFF. The CDR3 DNA follows: TGTGCCTGGATGCCGGGACAGGGGGACAATGAGCAGTTCTTC.

The chain joins TRBV30 to TRBJ1-1, with 10 positions matching TRBD1. This CDR3 spans 15 amino acids. The germline V gene has CDR1 GTSNPN and CDR2 SVGIG (reference sequence). The J segment lost 1 base and the V segment lost 1 base, leaving 3 bases of the junction unmatched. The CDR3 protein is CAWSARDRGNTEAFF. CDR3 bases: TGTGCCTGGAGTGCTCGGGACAGGGGGAACACTGAAGCTTTCTTT.

The V gene is TRBV5-1, the J gene TRBJ2-2; D ambiguous. This CDR3 comprises 14 residues. Trimming shortened V by 0 bases and J by 2 bases, and 5 bases separated the two germline ends. Germline V lookup: CDR1 SGHRS, CDR2 YFSETQ. The CDR3 coding sequence is TGCGCCAGCAGCTTGGACAGAAACACCGGGGAGCTGTTTTTT. Translating it yields CASSLDRNTGELFF.

Only a few counts were recorded for this clone. Its ends do not fully match the called genes, so a read error is possible. CDR3 DNA: TGTGCTAGTGGTTTGGGGACAGGCCGGGCTAGCTTC. Residues: CASGLGTGRASF. The chain combines TRBV12-5 with TRBJ1-2, with 7 positions matching TRBD1. The CDR3 length is 12 residues. The germline gives CDR1 LGHNT, CDR2 FRNRAP.

The V gene is TRBV9, the J gene TRBJ2-1; TRBD1 aligns across 10 bases. This CDR3 spans 17 amino acids. Unmatched junction bases numbered 11, after V lost 2 bases and J lost 6 bases. From germline, CDR1 is SGDLS and CDR2 YYNGEE. The CDR3: CASSVDPGTGVRNEQFF. CDR3 sequence (DNA): TGTGCCAGCAGCGTCGACCCCGGGACAGGGGTACGCAATGAGCAGTTCTTC.

This clone was counted between two and nine times. J is TRBJ1-1 and V is TRBV7-9; 7 nucleotides agree with TRBD1. Germline CDR1 is SEHNR and CDR2 is FQNEAQ (reference sequence). The CDR3 length is 14 residues. V lost 5 bases to trimming and J lost 3 bases; unmatched junction nucleotides: 6. As DNA, the CDR3 is TGTGCCAGCAGCATAGGGGGCTTGCACACTGAAGCTTTCTTT. Amino acids: CASSIGGLHTEAFF. The full variable domain, in which reference TRBV7-9 and TRBJ1-1 provide the parts outside the CDR3, is DTGVSQNPRHKITKRGQNVTFRCDPISEHNRLYWYRQTLGQGPEFLTYFQNEAQLEKSRLLSDRFSAERPKGSFSTLEIQRTEQGDSAMYLCASSIGGLHTEAFFGQGTRLTVV.

The rearrangement links TRBV4-2 to TRBJ2-4; D perhaps matches TRBD1 (6 bases). CDR1 is LGHNA, CDR2 YNFKEQ, per germline. This CDR3 is built from 14 residues. The germline V and J ends were trimmed by 4 bases and 4 bases, with 11 bases remaining between them. DNA of the CDR3: TGTGCCAGCAGCCCATCGGGACAAAAAAACATTCAGTACTTC. It encodes CASSPSGQKNIQYF.

The V gene is TRBV10-3, the J gene TRBJ1-4, with 9 positions matching TRBD1. Trimming took 11 bases from V and 7 from J; bases not matched to a gene: 8. The CDR3 extends over 13 amino acids. Germline assignment: CDR1 ENHRY and CDR2 SYGVKD. The CDR3 loop reads CASQGQGGEKLFF. For the CDR3, the DNA is TGTGCCTCACAGGGACAGGGTGGTGAAAAACTGTTTTTT.

This clone was seen once. V usage is TRBV5-1 and J usage is TRBJ1-3, with 7 bases that match TRBD1. The CDR3 sequence is 18 residues long. Germline values: CDR1 SGHRS, CDR2 YFSETQ. The V segment lost 0 bases and the J segment 3 bases; nucleotides outside the gene matches: 12. In DNA, the CDR3 is TGCGCCAGCAGCTTGGGGCAGTCCGCACAGGGGCTTGGAAACACCATATATTTT. Translating gives CASSLGQSAQGLGNTIYF.

This clone has just a few counts. The chain has TRBV30 and TRBJ2-7, with TRBD1 matching over 8 bases. Germline loops: CDR1 GTSNPN, CDR2 SVGIG (reference sequence). With 2 bases clipped from V and 3 bases from J, the junction kept 9 bases outside the gene matches. The CDR3 extends over 15 amino acids. CDR3 in amino acids: CAWSSRDRFFYEQYF. In DNA, the CDR3 is TGTGCCTGGAGTAGCCGGGACAGGTTCTTCTACGAGCAGTACTTC. The full variable domain, completed using reference TRBV30 and TRBJ2-7, is SQTIHQWPATLVQPVGSPLSLECTVEGTSNPNLYWYRQAAGRGLQLLFYSVGIGQISSEVPQNLSASRPQDRQFILSSKKLLLSDSGFYLCAWSSRDRFFYEQYFGPGTRLTVT.

This chain's CDR3 is CASSYTGGSTGELFF. CDR3 nucleotide sequence: TGTGCCAGCAGCTATACAGGGGGGAGTACCGGGGAGCTGTTTTTT. The chain combines TRBV7-9 with TRBJ2-2, with 8 nucleotides matching TRBD1. CDR3 length: 15 amino acids. V shed 4 bases, J shed 5 bases, and the junction held 6 bases outside the gene matches. In germline, CDR1 is SEHNR, CDR2 FQNEAQ (reference sequence).

V gene TRBV29-1 combines with J gene TRBJ1-1, with a possible D match to TRBD1 (5 bases). This CDR3 is built from 13 residues. With 5 bases removed from V and 10 bases from J, the gap between germline ends came to 20 bases. CDR1 and CDR2 from the germline V gene are SQVTM and ANQGSEA. CDR3 residues: CSVQLWEDGAAFF. The CDR3 region has the DNA TGCAGCGTTCAGCTTTGGGAGGATGGGGCAGCTTTCTTT.

V usage is TRBV28 and J usage is TRBJ1-6; 7 positions agree with TRBD1. V shed 6 bases and J 6 bases; nucleotides not matched to a gene: 8. CDR1 is MDHEN and CDR2 is SYDVKM in the germline V gene. The CDR3 spans 15 residues. The CDR3 spells CASRDRTGANSPLHF. The DNA of the CDR3 is TGTGCCAGCAGAGACCGGACAGGAGCTAATTCACCCCTCCACTTT.

The sample holds a few counts of this clone. The chain combines TRBV5-1 with TRBJ1-1; no clear D gene. Germline V CDR1 and CDR2: SGHRS, YFSETQ. Trimming pared 0 bases from V and 1 base from J, leaving 7 bases between. The CDR3 consists of 14 residues. CDR3 nucleotide sequence: TGCGCCAGCAGCTTGGTAGCGGGGAACACTGAAGCTTTCTTT. Protein: CASSLVAGNTEAFF.

In this sample, this clone turned up a few times. The DNA for the CDR3 is TGTGCCAGCAGCTTACCCAGCGCGGGAGGCCCGTCCTCTGTTGAGCAGTACTTC. Translating it yields CASSLPSAGGPSSVEQYF. This chain links TRBV5-4 with TRBJ2-7; 8 nucleotides align to TRBD2. The ends lost 2 bases at V and 7 bases at J; junction bases unmatched: 20. Germline loops: CDR1 SGHNT, CDR2 YYREEE (reference sequence). The CDR3 sequence is 18 residues long.

V gene TRBV19 combines with J gene TRBJ1-6; D may be TRBD1 (6 bases). The CDR3 contains 15 residues. Germline CDR1 LNHDA, CDR2 SQIVND (reference sequence). The V end was cut by 8 bases, the J end by 2 bases, with 13 bases between. The CDR3 reads CASRRGQTYNSPLHF. In DNA form, the CDR3 reads TGTGCCAGTCGAAGAGGACAGACCTATAATTCACCCCTCCACTTT. Using reference TRBV19 and TRBJ1-6 for the parts outside the CDR3, the full variable domain is DGGITQSPKYLFRKEGQNVTLSCEQNLNHDAMYWYRQDPGQGLRLIYYSQIVNDFQKGDIAEGYSVSREKKESFPLTVTSAQKNPTAFYLCASRRGQTYNSPLHFGNGTRLTVT.